Listed below are T cell receptor beta chains from one sample, sequenced in a study of T cells in Graves' hyperthyroidism and ophthalmopathy. TCRdb passed the multiplex PCR reads through MiXCR, listing each CDR3 protein once. The repertoire holds about 420,000 distinct CDR3 sequences, with approximately 15% as singletons. What was sequenced was blood. Receptors originate from a woman aged 18-35 years with Graves' hyperthyroidism. CDR3s include the opening cysteine and the closing phenylalanine or tryptophan. D genes are given only for firm matches. Size is stated for part of the rows, as once, few or many counts, or as a class when the clone is expanded.

clone_size	v_call	j_call	d_call	cdr3_aa	cdr3_nt
many	TRBV27	TRBJ2-3	.	CASSLSGTLNTDTQYF	TGTGCCAGCAGTTTATCAGGGACCCTAAACACAGATACGCAGTATTTT
many	TRBV29-1	TRBJ2-5	TRBD2	CSVCRGGSGGGETQYF	TGCAGCGTTTGTCGCGGCGGGAGCGGGGGGGGAGAGACCCAGTACTTC
many	TRBV2	TRBJ1-2	.	CASSVGPSYGYTF	TGTGCCAGCAGTGTCGGGCCTTCCTATGGCTACACCTTC
.	TRBV19	TRBJ1-1	TRBD1	CASKNRGPLNLNTEAFF	TGTGCCAGTAAGAACAGGGGGCCGTTGAACTTGAACACTGAAGCTTTCTTT
.	TRBV10-3	TRBJ2-5	TRBD2	CATQAGGPRETQYF	TGTGCCACCCAAGCGGGAGGGCCACGGGAGACCCAGTACTTC
many	TRBV20-1	TRBJ2-7	TRBD1	CSAPEDRDGPYEQYF	TGCAGTGCACCGGAAGACAGGGATGGCCCCTACGAGCAGTACTTC
many	TRBV3-1	TRBJ2-2	TRBD1	CASSQVGTGANTGELFF	TGTGCCAGCAGCCAAGTTGGGACAGGAGCGAACACCGGGGAGCTGTTTTTT
many	TRBV5-1	TRBJ2-7	TRBD2	CASSASGPASGAYEQYF	TGCGCCAGCAGCGCCTCCGGCCCGGCTAGCGGGGCCTACGAGCAGTACTTC
.	TRBV5-1	TRBJ1-3	.	CASSASPVGGNTIYF	TGCGCCAGCAGCGCGAGTCCCGTGGGTGGAAACACCATATATTTT
.	TRBV10-3	TRBJ1-2	.	CAISEYKEEGYTF	TGTGCCATCAGTGAGTACAAGGAGGAGGGCTACACCTTC
few	TRBV20-1	TRBJ1-2	TRBD1	CSAVQGNGYTF	TGCAGTGCTGTACAGGGGAATGGCTACACCTTC
many	TRBV3-1	TRBJ2-1	TRBD2	CASSQEGPAGGDEQFF	TGTGCCAGCAGCCAAGAGGGACCAGCGGGGGGGGATGAGCAGTTCTTC
many	TRBV12-5	TRBJ2-5	.	CASADRRRAETQYF	TGTGCTAGTGCGGACCGTCGGCGGGCGGAGACCCAGTACTTC